In this sample, the clone carrying this T cell receptor beta chain turned up many times. Its target is unknown. V was trimmed by 1 base and J by 3 bases, leaving 10 bases between them. This CDR3 contains 15 residues. Per the germline V gene, CDR1 is SGHTA and CDR2 is FQGNSA. This sample stems from a study of human T cells and chemical hapten exposure. As for the study in general: Patients had diphenylcyclopropenone applied to the scalp weekly throughout the approximately 22-week study.

Study-wide findings and caveats: Positive correlation was observed between PT1 expanded TCR counts and patch test score.

The time point denotes: patch test 2, 6 weeks after DPC sensitization. The treatment was: therapeutic diphenylcyclopropenone sensitization with weekly scalp DPC. What the library attached to individual cDNA molecules were unique molecular identifiers. In the study's own analysis: 90,000 to 100,000 TCRs per sample was the median, with a range of about 20,000 to 700,000. One entry per CDR3 protein results from TCRdb running MiXCR on the RACE reads. The authors' filters were not applied to this entry. The sample holds approximately 100,000 distinct CDR3 sequences, 9% to 9.5% seen once. The input for sequencing was whole blood, taken in connection with sensitization to the hapten diphenylcyclopropenone (DPC). The genes are TRBV7-2 and TRBJ1-5, with no clear D. The clonotype comes from a woman aged 40 to 49 with alopecia areata. Some clones in this sample may be carry-over from other donors' samples. In nucleotides, the CDR3 is TGTGCCAGCAGCTTAGGGAGGGTTTACAATCAGCCCCAGCATTTT. Its translation: CASSLGRVYNQPQHF.